Below are 32 T cell receptor beta chains sequenced from a single sample in a study of blood T cell repertoires in COVID-19. TCRdb's table, derived via immunoSEQ multiplex PCR, lists solely in-frame clones and lacks some. This repertoire shows 330,000 or so clones, around 87% found once; its top ten account for approximately 1.9%. The sample taken for sequencing was PBMCs or T cells enriched from blood (not recorded which). The source of these receptors is a man aged 40-49 years in a cohort exposed to, infected with or recovered from COVID-19 (not recorded which).

The rearrangement uses TRBV11-3 and TRBJ2-1, with D possibly matching TRBD2 (6 bases). Germline V lookup: CDR1 SGHNT, CDR2 YENEEA. V lost 6 bases, J lost 7 bases, and 13 bases lay in between. CDR3 size: 13 residues. DNA for the CDR3: TGTGCCAGCAGAGCCTCGGAGGGGAATGAGCAGTTCTTC. This sequence encodes CASRASEGNEQFF.

This sequence joins TRBV2 and TRBJ2-7; TRBD1 agrees at 8 bases. The junction had 6 bases not matched to a gene; V was cut back by 4 bases and J by 10 bases. From germline, CDR1 is SNHLY and CDR2 FYNNEI. This CDR3 is built from 12 residues. DNA of the CDR3: TGTGCCAGCAGTGTCCAGGGGGCGCGTCAGTACTTC. It codes for CASSVQGARQYF.

The rearrangement uses TRBV9 and TRBJ2-7; TRBD1 aligns across 7 bases. The CDR3 length is 15 residues. The V gene end was trimmed by 4 bases and the J gene end by 2 bases; junction bases not matched to a gene: 9. Per germline, CDR1 SGDLS and CDR2 YYNGEE. The CDR3 sequence: CASSPTGSSAYEQYF. The CDR3 nucleotides are TGTGCCAGCAGCCCGACAGGGAGTTCAGCCTACGAGCAGTACTTC. The variable domain in full, with the rest retrieved from reference TRBV9 and TRBJ2-7, is DSGVTQTPKHLITATGQRVTLRCSPRSGDLSVYWYQQSLDQGLQFLIQYYNGEERAKGNILERFSAQQFPDLHSELNLSSLELGDSALYFCASSPTGSSAYEQYFGPGTRLTVT.

The V call is TRBV4-1, the J call TRBJ2-1; 11 bases match TRBD2. CDR1 MGHRA and CDR2 YSYEKL come from the germline V gene. Germline trimming cut 3 bases from V and 8 bases from J; bases unmatched to any gene: 12. This CDR3 region has 17 residues. Written as DNA, the CDR3 is TGCGCCAGCAGCCACCCTCCACTAGCGGGAGATAAGTATGAGCAGTTCTTC. Residues: CASSHPPLAGDKYEQFF.

The J gene is TRBJ1-4, the V gene TRBV7-9; weak D call: TRBD1 (5 bases). The CDR3 has 14 residues. The ends were cut back, 5 bases at V and 0 bases at J, with 7 bases in the middle. Germline V gene lookup returns CDR1 SEHNR and CDR2 FQNEAQ (reference sequence). CDR3 amino acids: CASSQQATNEKLFF. The CDR3 bases are TGTGCCAGCAGCCAACAGGCAACTAATGAAAAACTGTTTTTT.

This clone was seen many times. This rearrangement joins TRBV7-9 to TRBJ2-5, with 8 bases that match TRBD2. V shed 2 bases and J 4 bases; nucleotides not matched to a gene: 6. In germline, CDR1 is SEHNR, CDR2 FQNEAQ (reference sequence). CDR3 length: 15 residues. Here the CDR3 reads CASSLMGTSGETQYF. The CDR3 DNA follows: TGTGCCAGCAGCTTAATGGGAACTAGCGGAGAGACCCAGTACTTC.

The V gene is TRBV2, the J gene TRBJ2-1; 7 nucleotides match TRBD1. V gave up 5 bases and J gave up 9 bases; unmatched junction bases: 10. CDR3 length: 14 residues. In germline, CDR1 is SNHLY, CDR2 FYNNEI. The chain's CDR3 is CASSTLTGESEQFF. The CDR3 bases are TGTGCCAGCAGTACACTTACAGGGGAGAGTGAGCAGTTCTTC. Using reference TRBV2 and TRBJ2-1 for the parts outside the CDR3, the full variable domain is EPEVTQTPSHQVTQMGQEVILRCVPISNHLYFYWYRQILGQKVEFLVSFYNNEISEKSEIFDDQFSVERPDGSNFTLKIRSTKLEDSAMYFCASSTLTGESEQFFGPGTRLTVL.

The chain links TRBV29-1 to TRBJ1-5; 7 nucleotides line up with TRBD1. The CDR3 loop spans 13 amino acids. The V and J ends lost 5 bases and 8 bases, in that order; junction bases with no gene match: 9. Germline V gene data show CDR1 as SQVTM and CDR2 as ANQGSEA. CDR3: CSVTTGNGEPQHF. The CDR3 bases are TGCAGCGTTACGACAGGGAATGGAGAGCCCCAGCATTTT.

The chain couples TRBV28 to TRBJ1-2; D may be TRBD1 (5 bases). CDR3 length: 13 amino acids. Germline CDR1 MDHEN, CDR2 SYDVKM. Deletions cut 11 bases from V and 0 bases from J, with 13 bases between. The DNA for the CDR3 is TGTGCCGGGGCCGGGGGAGCTAACTATGGCTACACCTTC. Residues: CAGAGGANYGYTF.

V usage is TRBV3-1 (or the pseudogene TRBV3-2) and J usage is TRBJ1-1; the D is unclear. This CDR3 is built from 15 residues. Germline lookup yields CDR1 LGHDT and CDR2 YNNKEL (reference sequence). The ends were cut back, 4 bases at V and 4 bases at J, with 16 bases in the middle. CDR3 loop: CASSPQVSMGTEAFF. Written as DNA, the CDR3 is TGTGCCAGCAGCCCCCAGGTGTCTATGGGCACTGAAGCTTTCTTT.

The rearrangement uses TRBV29-1 and TRBJ2-1; a possible D gene is TRBD2 (5 bases). The CDR3 sequence is 9 residues long. Germline CDR1 reads SQVTM; CDR2 reads ANQGSEA. The V gene lost 6 bases and the J gene lost 13 bases, with 10 bases spanning the gap. CDR3 protein: CSVLAPQFF. Written as DNA, the CDR3 is TGCAGCGTCCTAGCTCCTCAGTTCTTC.

V usage is TRBV18 and J usage is TRBJ2-3, with D possibly matching TRBD2 (6 bases). Per germline, CDR1 KGHSH and CDR2 LQKENI. Trimming took 6 bases from V and 2 from J, leaving 15 bases between them. This CDR3 spans 15 amino acids. CDR3 amino acids: CASSPAAGYTDTQYF. The DNA for the CDR3 is TGTGCCAGCTCCCCCGCCGCGGGGTACACAGATACGCAGTATTTT.

This clone occurred a few times. The chain couples TRBV10-1 to TRBJ1-3; D not resolved. Trimming stripped 4 bases from V and 4 bases from J, with 14 bases between. Per germline, CDR1 WNHNN and CDR2 SYGVQD (reference sequence). The length of the CDR3 is 15 residues. Written as DNA, the CDR3 is TGCGCCAGCAGTGGACCGGACTTGGGGGGAAACACCATATATTTT. This translates into CASSGPDLGGNTIYF.

V is TRBV5-1 and J is TRBJ2-5, with TRBD2 matching over 10 bases. Germline V lookup: CDR1 SGHRS, CDR2 YFSETQ. V was clipped by 1 base and J by 5 bases; unmatched bases: 5. There are 15 residues in the CDR3. CDR3 DNA: TGCGCCAGCAGCTTGCAAGATAGCGGGAGGGAGACCCAGTACTTC. Protein sequence: CASSLQDSGRETQYF. The full variable domain, with the rest looked up from reference TRBV5-1 and TRBJ2-5, is KAGVTQTPRYLIKTRGQQVTLSCSPISGHRSVSWYQQTPGQGLQFLFEYFSETQRNKGNFPGRFSGRQFSNSRSEMNVSTLELGDSALYLCASSLQDSGRETQYFGPGTRLLVL.

The chain recombines TRBV5-1 with TRBJ2-7, with 9 bases identical to TRBD1. The CDR3 is made up of 15 amino acids. The V and J ends lost 4 bases and 3 bases, in that order; junction bases with no gene match: 8. Germline V lookup: CDR1 SGHRS, CDR2 YFSETQ. CDR3 protein: CASSGGQGKGYEQYF. The CDR3 region has the DNA TGCGCCAGCAGCGGGGGACAGGGAAAGGGCTACGAGCAGTACTTC. Complete variable domain (other parts from reference TRBV5-1 and TRBJ2-7): KAGVTQTPRYLIKTRGQQVTLSCSPISGHRSVSWYQQTPGQGLQFLFEYFSETQRNKGNFPGRFSGRQFSNSRSEMNVSTLELGDSALYLCASSGGQGKGYEQYFGPGTRLTVT.

V gene TRBV19 combines with J gene TRBJ2-7; 8 bases fit TRBD2. The CDR3 covers 15 residues. The V gene's germline CDR1 is LNHDA and CDR2 SQIVND (reference sequence). With V trimmed by 5 bases and J by 0 bases, 6 bases remained unmatched. The CDR3 is CASSAQRGSSYEQYF. In DNA form, the CDR3 reads TGTGCCAGTAGTGCACAGCGGGGGAGCTCCTACGAGCAGTACTTC.

The rearrangement links TRBV12-3 or TRBV12-4 to TRBJ1-5; D is ambiguous. The V gene lost 5 bases and the J gene lost 6 bases, with 8 bases spanning the gap. This CDR3 is 12 amino acids long. CDR3 loop: CASSEGAQPQHF. In DNA form, the CDR3 reads TGTGCCAGCAGTGAGGGCGCTCAGCCCCAGCATTTT.

The gene calls are TRBV7-2 and TRBJ1-2, with 8 bases lining up with TRBD1. J lost 8 bases, V lost 3 bases, and 11 bases had no gene match. This CDR3 has 15 residues. CDR1 SGHTA and CDR2 FQGNSA come from the germline V gene. CDR3 protein: CASSLRTGKNGGYTF. CDR3 nucleotide sequence: TGTGCCAGCAGCTTGCGGACAGGGAAAAACGGAGGCTACACCTTC.

V usage is TRBV5-1 and J usage is TRBJ2-3, with a possible D match to TRBD2 (5 bases). The germline V and J ends were trimmed by 5 bases and 1 base, with 11 bases remaining between them. The CDR3 extends over 14 amino acids. Germline V CDR1 and CDR2: SGHRS, YFSETQ. CDR3 amino acids: CASSEGSGTDTQYF. The CDR3, as DNA: TGCGCCAGCAGTGAAGGTAGCGGCACAGATACGCAGTATTTT. Using reference TRBV5-1 and TRBJ2-3 for the parts outside the CDR3, the full variable domain is KAGVTQTPRYLIKTRGQQVTLSCSPISGHRSVSWYQQTPGQGLQFLFEYFSETQRNKGNFPGRFSGRQFSNSRSEMNVSTLELGDSALYLCASSEGSGTDTQYFGPGTRLTVL.

V and J are TRBV6-5 and TRBJ2-7, with TRBD2 as a possible D gene (5 bases). CDR1 and CDR2 from the germline V gene are MNHEY and SVGAGI. The CDR3 has 12 amino acids. V gave up 4 bases and J gave up 5 bases, with 9 bases separating them. The CDR3 region is CASSSWRHEQYF. CDR3 in DNA: TGTGCCAGCAGTTCGTGGAGGCACGAGCAGTACTTC.

The rearrangement uses TRBV7-2 and TRBJ2-5; 11 nucleotides match TRBD2. This CDR3 is built from 17 residues. The trim removed 4 bases at V and 12 bases at J, leaving 19 bases unmatched. Germline values: CDR1 SGHTA, CDR2 FQGNSA. The CDR3 nucleotides are TGTGCCAGCAGCTCTTCCCTAATTAGCGGGAGGGCCGGGTTCGAGTACTTC. Its protein is CASSSSLISGRAGFEYF.

A note on this clone: At the DNA level, this CDR3 is encoded by other sequences in the same sample as well. The rearrangement links TRBV9 to TRBJ1-3; maybe TRBD1 (6 bases). The CDR3 is 14 amino acids. CDR1 and CDR2 from the germline V gene are SGDLS and YYNGEE. Trimming took 3 bases from V and 1 from J, leaving 8 bases between them. For the CDR3, the DNA is TGTGCCAGCAGCGGACAGGTATCTGGAAACACCATATATTTT. It specifies CASSGQVSGNTIYF.

The V and J genes are TRBV27 and TRBJ1-1; possibly TRBD1 for D (6 bases). The CDR3 length is 14 residues. Germline-derived CDR1 and CDR2 are MNHEY and SMNVEV (reference sequence). Trimming removed 5 bases at V and 3 bases at J, with 13 bases between. DNA for the CDR3: TGTGCCAGCAGTGCCTCCACAGGGTACACTGAAGCTTTCTTT. Translating it yields CASSASTGYTEAFF.

This chain links TRBV11-2 with TRBJ2-7; the match to TRBD2 covers 13 bases. This CDR3 contains 15 residues. Losses at the gene ends were 3 bases for V and 4 bases for J; bases not matched to a gene: 3. In germline, CDR1 is SGHAT, CDR2 FQNNGV. In DNA form, the CDR3 reads TGTGCCAGCAGCTTCGGACTAGCGGGAGCGTACGAGCAGTACTTC. Protein: CASSFGLAGAYEQYF.

This chain joins TRBV7-2 and TRBJ1-1; D possibly corresponds to TRBD1 (5 bases). Germline lookup yields CDR1 SGHTA and CDR2 FQGNSA. Trimming left V 10 bases short and J 0 bases short, with 18 bases between. The CDR3 length is 15 residues. CDR3 in amino acids: CATTYTGTLNTEAFF. In nucleotides, the CDR3 is TGTGCCACCACCTATACCGGGACTCTGAACACTGAAGCTTTCTTT.

The J gene is TRBJ1-2, the V gene TRBV7-2, with 10 bases matching TRBD1. The ends lost 4 bases at V and 4 bases at J; junction bases unmatched: 9. Germline values: CDR1 SGHTA, CDR2 FQGNSA. The CDR3 runs to 16 residues. The CDR3 nucleotides read TGTGCCAGCAGCTCTCGGACAGGGGGTTACGGCTATGGCTACACCTTC. Its protein product is CASSSRTGGYGYGYTF.

The CDR3 reads CASSLGQGIYNEQFF. CDR3 nucleotide sequence: TGCGCCAGCAGCTTGGGACAGGGGATCTACAATGAGCAGTTCTTC. The chain carries TRBV5-1 and TRBJ2-1; 8 bases are a match to TRBD1. Germline V gene data show CDR1 as SGHRS and CDR2 as YFSETQ. V lost 0 bases to trimming and J lost 3 bases; unmatched junction nucleotides: 2. The CDR3 extends over 15 amino acids. Supplemented by reference TRBV5-1 and TRBJ2-1, the full variable domain reads KAGVTQTPRYLIKTRGQQVTLSCSPISGHRSVSWYQQTPGQGLQFLFEYFSETQRNKGNFPGRFSGRQFSNSRSEMNVSTLELGDSALYLCASSLGQGIYNEQFFGPGTRLTVL.

J is TRBJ1-5 and V is TRBV19; D might be TRBD1 (6 bases). Germline V gene lookup returns CDR1 LNHDA and CDR2 SQIVND (reference sequence). V lost 6 bases, J lost 4 bases, and 13 bases lay in between. The CDR3 covers 14 residues. The CDR3 DNA follows: TGTGCCAGTAGAGGACAGTACATTAATCAGCCCCAGCATTTT. Translating it yields CASRGQYINQPQHF. The full variable domain, its missing parts supplied by reference TRBV19 and TRBJ1-5, is DGGITQSPKYLFRKEGQNVTLSCEQNLNHDAMYWYRQDPGQGLRLIYYSQIVNDFQKGDIAEGYSVSREKKESFPLTVTSAQKNPTAFYLCASRGQYINQPQHFGDGTRLSIL.

This chain links TRBV7-2 with TRBJ1-4; no reliable D call. The CDR3 is 15 residues long. V was shortened by 5 bases and J by 0 bases, with 10 bases between the two germline ends. Germline V gene lookup returns CDR1 SGHTA and CDR2 FQGNSA. Here the CDR3 reads CASSLFTATNEKLFF. The CDR3, as DNA: TGTGCCAGCAGCCTCTTTACTGCAACTAATGAAAAACTGTTTTTT.

This chain connects TRBV10-3 to TRBJ1-2; 7 nucleotides match TRBD1. The length of the CDR3 is 19 residues. The V segment lost 3 bases and the J segment 1 base; nucleotides outside the gene matches: 17. The germline V gene encodes CDR1 ENHRY and CDR2 SYGVKD. The CDR3 DNA sequence: TGTGCCATCAGTGACCGTCTCGGAGGAGGCACAGGGGATAACTATGGCTACACCTTC. Translated: CAISDRLGGGTGDNYGYTF.

This chain connects TRBV19 to TRBJ2-1; possible D gene TRBD2, 5 bases. The V end was cut by 3 bases, the J end by 7 bases, with 10 bases between. Per the germline V gene, CDR1 is LNHDA and CDR2 is SQIVND (reference sequence). The CDR3 sequence is 13 residues long. CDR3 region: CASSISRRNEQFF. CDR3 coding DNA: TGTGCCAGTAGTATTTCGAGGAGGAATGAGCAGTTCTTC. The full variable domain, with the rest looked up from reference TRBV19 and TRBJ2-1, is DGGITQSPKYLFRKEGQNVTLSCEQNLNHDAMYWYRQDPGQGLRLIYYSQIVNDFQKGDIAEGYSVSREKKESFPLTVTSAQKNPTAFYLCASSISRRNEQFFGPGTRLTVL.

CDR3 sequence (DNA): TGTGCCAGTAGTCCTGTGAGAGGAACCATATATTTT. Translation gives CASSPVRGTIYF. The V call is TRBV19, the J call TRBJ1-3, with D uncertain. The ends were cut back, 5 bases at V and 10 bases at J, with 12 bases in the middle. Germline V gene sequence: CDR1 LNHDA, CDR2 SQIVND (reference sequence). The length of the CDR3 is 12 residues. Drawing the rest from reference TRBV19 and TRBJ1-3, the complete variable domain is DGGITQSPKYLFRKEGQNVTLSCEQNLNHDAMYWYRQDPGQGLRLIYYSQIVNDFQKGDIAEGYSVSREKKESFPLTVTSAQKNPTAFYLCASSPVRGTIYFGEGSWLTVV.